Sequencing of this TCR beta chain was carried out in a study of T cell responses to AZD1222 COVID-19 vaccine. General study findings and limits: The peak T cell response came first, and repertoires were sampled only after it.

Germline V gene sequence: CDR1 GTSNPN, CDR2 SVGIG (reference sequence). CDR3 length: 13 amino acids. V dropped 4 bases and J dropped 7 bases, with 11 bases sitting between them. Sequencing used immunoSEQ multiplex PCR; TCRdb keeps in-frame clones, though not all of them. Here the sample spans around 120,000 clones, 92% being singletons. In regard to this clone: Its antigen remains unidentified.

The specimen comprised peripheral blood, sampled on day 0 of AZD1222 vaccination. The TCR comes from an adult in good health. The chain links TRBV30 to TRBJ1-6; D remains unclear. CDR3 in DNA: TGTGCCTGGACCGCGGACGGAAATTCACCCCTCCACTTT. It encodes CAWTADGNSPLHF.